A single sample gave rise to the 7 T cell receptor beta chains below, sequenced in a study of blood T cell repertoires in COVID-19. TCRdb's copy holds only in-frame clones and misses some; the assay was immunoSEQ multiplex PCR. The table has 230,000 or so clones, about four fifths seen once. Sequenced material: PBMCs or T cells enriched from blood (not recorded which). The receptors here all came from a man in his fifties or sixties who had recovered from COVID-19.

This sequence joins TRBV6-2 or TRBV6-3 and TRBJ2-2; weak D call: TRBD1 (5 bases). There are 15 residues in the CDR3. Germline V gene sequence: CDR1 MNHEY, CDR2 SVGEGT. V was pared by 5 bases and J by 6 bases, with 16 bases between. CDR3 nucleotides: TGTGCCAGCAGTCTGGGGCTGTTTTCACCCGGGGAGCTGTTTTTT. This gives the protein CASSLGLFSPGELFF.

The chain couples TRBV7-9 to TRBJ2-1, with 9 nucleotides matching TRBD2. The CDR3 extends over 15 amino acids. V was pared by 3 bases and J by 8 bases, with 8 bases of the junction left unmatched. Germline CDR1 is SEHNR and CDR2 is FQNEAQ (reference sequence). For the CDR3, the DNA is TGTGCCAGCAGCTTTTCCAAGCGGGAGGTCGATGAGCAGTTCTTC. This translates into CASSFSKREVDEQFF.

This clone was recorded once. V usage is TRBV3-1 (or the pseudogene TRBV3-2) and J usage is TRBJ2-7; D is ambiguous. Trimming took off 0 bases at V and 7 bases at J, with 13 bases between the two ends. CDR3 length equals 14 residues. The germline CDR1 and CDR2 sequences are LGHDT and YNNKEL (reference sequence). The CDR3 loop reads CASSQDPVLREQYF. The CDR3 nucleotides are TGTGCCAGCAGCCAAGATCCGGTCCTTCGGGAGCAGTACTTC.

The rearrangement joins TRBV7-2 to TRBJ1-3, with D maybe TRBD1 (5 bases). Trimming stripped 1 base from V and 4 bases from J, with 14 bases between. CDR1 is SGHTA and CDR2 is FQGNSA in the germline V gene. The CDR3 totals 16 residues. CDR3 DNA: TGTGCCAGCAGCTTAGGTAGGGGACTACGAGGAAACACCATATATTTT. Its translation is CASSLGRGLRGNTIYF.

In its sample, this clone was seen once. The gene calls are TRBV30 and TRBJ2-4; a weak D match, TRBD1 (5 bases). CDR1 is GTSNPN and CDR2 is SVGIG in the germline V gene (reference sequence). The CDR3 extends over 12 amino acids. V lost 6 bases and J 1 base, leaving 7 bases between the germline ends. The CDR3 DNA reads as TGTGCCTGCAACAGGGCCAAAAACATTCAGTACTTC. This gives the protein CACNRAKNIQYF. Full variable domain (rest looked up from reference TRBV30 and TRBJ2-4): SQTIHQWPATLVQPVGSPLSLECTVEGTSNPNLYWYRQAAGRGLQLLFYSVGIGQISSEVPQNLSASRPQDRQFILSSKKLLLSDSGFYLCACNRAKNIQYFGAGTRLSVL.

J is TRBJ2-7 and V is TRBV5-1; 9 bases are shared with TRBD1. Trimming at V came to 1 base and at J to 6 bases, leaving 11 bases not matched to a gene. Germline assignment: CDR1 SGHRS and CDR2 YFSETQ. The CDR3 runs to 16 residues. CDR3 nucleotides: TGCGCCAGCAGCTTGATGCAGGGACAGGGAGGCCCCGAGCAGTACTTC. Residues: CASSLMQGQGGPEQYF.

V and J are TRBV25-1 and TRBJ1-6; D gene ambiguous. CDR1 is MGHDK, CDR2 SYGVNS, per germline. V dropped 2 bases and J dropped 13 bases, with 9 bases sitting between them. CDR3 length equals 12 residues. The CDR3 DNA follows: TGTGCCAGCAGTGAAGGGGAGCTCCCCCTCCACTTT. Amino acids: CASSEGELPLHF. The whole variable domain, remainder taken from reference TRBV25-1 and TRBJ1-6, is EADIYQTPRYLVIGTGKKITLECSQTMGHDKMYWYQQDPGMELHLIHYSYGVNSTEKGDLSSESTVSRIRTEHFPLTLESARPSHTSQYLCASSEGELPLHFGNGTRLTVT.